The rows below give T cell receptor beta chains drawn from one sample of a study of cytomegalovirus exposure and HLA in healthy donors. Sequencing was performed with immunoSEQ multiplex PCR; in TCRdb, only in-frame clones are kept and a portion is missing. The data contain 120,000 to 150,000 clones, approximately 89% of them seen just once; the ten biggest clones take up 0.6% to 0.8%. Input material: PBMCs. The receptor set was obtained from a man younger than 30 in good health and CMV-seronegative. Both conserved end residues are part of each CDR3. A D gene is named only where the DNA matches it firmly. Only some rows state a clone size, as once, few, many or a class for expanded clones.

clone size: .; D gene: .; J gene: TRBJ2-2; V gene: TRBV25-1; CDR3 protein: CASSGRLPGELFF; CDR3 DNA: TGTGCCAGCAGTGGAAGACTCCCCGGGGAGCTGTTTTTT
clone size: .; D gene: .; J gene: TRBJ1-6; V gene: TRBV11-2; CDR3 protein: CASSSGLRINSPLHF; CDR3 DNA: TGTGCCAGCAGCTCGGGACTTCGCATTAATTCACCCCTCCACTTT
clone size: .; D gene: .; J gene: TRBJ1-1; V gene: TRBV10-3; CDR3 protein: CAIMGGNAEAFF; CDR3 DNA: TGTGCCATCATGGGGGGGAACGCTGAAGCTTTCTTT
clone size: .; D gene: TRBD1; J gene: TRBJ1-1; V gene: TRBV5-6; CDR3 protein: CASSLMDRGDTEAFF; CDR3 DNA: TGTGCCAGCAGCTTGATGGACAGGGGGGACACTGAAGCTTTCTTT
clone size: once; D gene: TRBD1; J gene: TRBJ2-1; V gene: TRBV10-3; CDR3 protein: CAIRATGGRNEQFF; CDR3 DNA: TGTGCCATCAGGGCGACAGGGGGGCGCAATGAGCAGTTCTTC
clone size: .; D gene: TRBD1; J gene: TRBJ1-4; V gene: TRBV7-2; CDR3 protein: CASSSYRDRGEKLFF; CDR3 DNA: TGTGCCAGCAGCTCCTACCGGGACAGGGGTGAAAAACTGTTTTTT
clone size: .; D gene: .; J gene: TRBJ2-6; V gene: TRBV7-9; CDR3 protein: CASSWTTSGANVLTF; CDR3 DNA: TGTGCCAGCAGTTGGACAACCTCTGGGGCCAACGTCCTGACTTTC
clone size: .; D gene: TRBD1; J gene: TRBJ1-5; V gene: TRBV30; CDR3 protein: CAWSRRPGQGPLSNQPQHF; CDR3 DNA: TGTGCCTGGAGTCGGCGGCCCGGACAGGGACCCCTGAGCAATCAGCCCCAGCATTTT
clone size: once; D gene: .; J gene: TRBJ2-5; V gene: TRBV2; CDR3 protein: CASKLERNQETQYF; CDR3 DNA: TGTGCCAGCAAACTAGAGCGGAACCAAGAGACCCAGTACTTC
clone size: .; D gene: .; J gene: TRBJ2-3; V gene: TRBV5-6; CDR3 protein: CASSLGTGPRTDTQYF; CDR3 DNA: TGTGCCAGCAGCTTAGGGACTGGACCACGCACAGATACGCAGTATTTT
clone size: .; D gene: TRBD2; J gene: TRBJ2-7; V gene: TRBV30; CDR3 protein: CAISGGFYEQYF; CDR3 DNA: TGTGCCATCAGCGGGGGATTCTACGAGCAGTACTTC
clone size: .; D gene: .; J gene: TRBJ1-5; V gene: TRBV30; CDR3 protein: CAWSVAGGGNQPQHF; CDR3 DNA: TGTGCCTGGAGTGTTGCCGGTGGAGGCAATCAGCCCCAGCATTTT
clone size: .; D gene: .; J gene: TRBJ1-2; V gene: TRBV20-1; CDR3 protein: CSAQAGRGYTF; CDR3 DNA: TGCAGTGCTCAAGCAGGGAGGGGCTACACCTTC
clone size: .; D gene: .; J gene: TRBJ1-1; V gene: TRBV6-5; CDR3 protein: CASSFGEFTEAFF; CDR3 DNA: TGTGCCAGCAGTTTTGGGGAGTTCACTGAAGCTTTCTTT
clone size: .; D gene: .; J gene: TRBJ2-2; V gene: TRBV4-2; CDR3 protein: CASSQDPGASAGELFF; CDR3 DNA: TGTGCCAGCAGCCAAGATCCGGGTGCATCAGCCGGGGAGCTGTTTTTT
clone size: .; D gene: TRBD2; J gene: TRBJ2-1; V gene: TRBV6-5; CDR3 protein: CASSYLPRLADNEQFF; CDR3 DNA: TGTGCCAGCAGTTACTTACCGAGACTAGCGGACAATGAGCAGTTCTTC
clone size: .; D gene: .; J gene: TRBJ1-5; V gene: TRBV10-2; CDR3 protein: CASMGSSNQPQHF; CDR3 DNA: TGCGCCAGCATGGGCAGTAGCAATCAGCCCCAGCATTTT
clone size: .; D gene: TRBD2; J gene: TRBJ2-7; V gene: TRBV25-1; CDR3 protein: CASSEAGGASYEQYF; CDR3 DNA: TGTGCCAGCAGTGAAGCGGGAGGGGCATCCTACGAGCAGTACTTC
clone size: .; D gene: TRBD2; J gene: TRBJ2-1; V gene: TRBV11-2; CDR3 protein: CASSLTGGRADEQFF; CDR3 DNA: TGTGCCAGCAGCTTAACTGGCGGGAGGGCCGATGAGCAGTTCTTC
clone size: .; D gene: .; J gene: TRBJ1-2; V gene: TRBV5-5; CDR3 protein: CASSLLERDYGYTF; CDR3 DNA: TGTGCCAGCAGCCTGCTCGAGCGAGACTATGGCTACACCTTC
clone size: .; D gene: TRBD1; J gene: TRBJ1-2; V gene: TRBV27; CDR3 protein: CASSPGDSSYGYTF; CDR3 DNA: TGTGCCAGCAGTCCCGGGGACAGCAGCTATGGCTACACCTTC
clone size: .; D gene: .; J gene: TRBJ1-5; V gene: TRBV30; CDR3 protein: CAWSEGLRGQPQHF; CDR3 DNA: TGTGCCTGGAGTGAGGGGTTAAGGGGTCAGCCCCAGCATTTT
clone size: .; D gene: .; J gene: TRBJ2-1; V gene: TRBV7-9; CDR3 protein: CASTRPWGPANEQFF; CDR3 DNA: TGTGCCAGCACCCGACCCTGGGGCCCGGCCAATGAGCAGTTCTTC
clone size: .; D gene: TRBD1; J gene: TRBJ2-1; V gene: TRBV27; CDR3 protein: CASSFSGQGNNEQFF; CDR3 DNA: TGTGCCAGCAGTTTCTCGGGACAGGGCAACAATGAGCAGTTCTTC
clone size: .; D gene: TRBD1; J gene: TRBJ2-3; V gene: TRBV5-1; CDR3 protein: CASSPRLGQGTDTQYF; CDR3 DNA: TGCGCCAGCAGCCCCCGTCTGGGACAGGGCACAGATACGCAGTATTTT
clone size: .; D gene: TRBD1; J gene: TRBJ1-2; V gene: TRBV11-3; CDR3 protein: CASSGDSHYGYTF; CDR3 DNA: TGTGCCAGCAGCGGGGACAGCCACTATGGCTACACCTTC
clone size: .; D gene: TRBD2; J gene: TRBJ2-2; V gene: TRBV7-6; CDR3 protein: CASSKGLAGDTGELFF; CDR3 DNA: TGTGCCAGCAGCAAGGGACTAGCGGGTGACACCGGGGAGCTGTTTTTT
clone size: .; D gene: TRBD1; J gene: TRBJ2-2; V gene: TRBV27; CDR3 protein: CASTPSPGAGGGDTGELFF; CDR3 DNA: TGTGCCAGCACCCCATCCCCCGGCGCAGGGGGCGGGGACACCGGGGAGCTGTTTTTT
clone size: .; D gene: TRBD1; J gene: TRBJ1-1; V gene: TRBV7-9; CDR3 protein: CASSLGQGMNTEAFF; CDR3 DNA: TGTGCCAGCAGCCTGGGACAGGGGATGAACACTGAAGCTTTCTTT
clone size: .; D gene: .; J gene: TRBJ1-1; V gene: TRBV5-1; CDR3 protein: CASSHGRQKEAFF; CDR3 DNA: TGCGCCAGCAGCCATGGCCGACAGAAAGAAGCTTTCTTT
clone size: .; D gene: .; J gene: TRBJ2-2; V gene: TRBV6-5; CDR3 protein: CASSATETGELFF; CDR3 DNA: TGTGCCAGCAGTGCGACAGAGACCGGGGAGCTGTTTTTT
clone size: .; D gene: .; J gene: TRBJ2-2; V gene: TRBV6-1; CDR3 protein: CASSEDRARTGELFF; CDR3 DNA: TGTGCCAGCAGTGAAGACAGGGCGCGCACCGGGGAGCTGTTTTTT
clone size: .; D gene: .; J gene: TRBJ2-7; V gene: TRBV9; CDR3 protein: CASSVAAASSYEQYF; CDR3 DNA: TGTGCCAGCAGCGTAGCCGCAGCTAGCTCCTACGAGCAGTACTTC
clone size: .; D gene: TRBD1; J gene: TRBJ2-7; V gene: TRBV6-1; CDR3 protein: CATQQGLTYEQYF; CDR3 DNA: TGTGCCACACAACAGGGGCTGACCTACGAGCAGTACTTC
clone size: .; D gene: TRBD2; J gene: TRBJ2-1; V gene: TRBV7-9; CDR3 protein: CASSLTSGGPGDEQFF; CDR3 DNA: TGTGCCAGCAGCTTAACCAGCGGGGGCCCGGGAGATGAGCAGTTCTTC
clone size: .; D gene: .; J gene: TRBJ2-5; V gene: TRBV9; CDR3 protein: CASSVVSASQETQYF; CDR3 DNA: TGTGCCAGCAGCGTAGTTTCAGCGTCCCAAGAGACCCAGTACTTC
clone size: .; D gene: TRBD1; J gene: TRBJ2-6; V gene: TRBV9; CDR3 protein: CASSARWDRSGANVLTF; CDR3 DNA: TGTGCCAGCAGCGCCCGGTGGGACAGGTCTGGGGCCAACGTCCTGACTTTC
clone size: .; D gene: .; J gene: TRBJ2-5; V gene: TRBV7-8; CDR3 protein: CASSDNRDGQETQYF; CDR3 DNA: TGTGCCAGCAGCGATAACAGGGATGGGCAAGAGACCCAGTACTTC
clone size: .; D gene: TRBD2; J gene: TRBJ2-1; V gene: TRBV19; CDR3 protein: CASSIGREVNNEQFF; CDR3 DNA: TGTGCCAGTAGTATAGGGCGGGAGGTCAACAATGAGCAGTTCTTC
clone size: .; D gene: TRBD1; J gene: TRBJ1-5; V gene: TRBV30; CDR3 protein: CAWGLQGASQPQHF; CDR3 DNA: TGTGCCTGGGGACTCCAGGGGGCAAGTCAGCCCCAGCATTTT
clone size: once; D gene: TRBD2; J gene: TRBJ2-3; V gene: TRBV29-1; CDR3 protein: CSVGSGALASTDTQYF; CDR3 DNA: TGCAGCGTCGGCAGCGGGGCGCTCGCCAGCACAGATACGCAGTATTTT
clone size: .; D gene: TRBD1; J gene: TRBJ2-7; V gene: TRBV5-6; CDR3 protein: CASSAAGQGGYEQYF; CDR3 DNA: TGTGCCAGCAGCGCCGCTGGACAGGGGGGCTACGAGCAGTACTTC
clone size: .; D gene: .; J gene: TRBJ1-5; V gene: TRBV19; CDR3 protein: CASRWTDSNQPQHF; CDR3 DNA: TGTGCCAGTAGATGGACAGATAGCAATCAGCCCCAGCATTTT
clone size: .; D gene: TRBD1; J gene: TRBJ1-5; V gene: TRBV5-8; CDR3 protein: CASSATGQGITPPQHF; CDR3 DNA: TGTGCCAGCAGCGCCACGGGACAGGGAATAACTCCGCCCCAGCATTTT
clone size: .; D gene: .; J gene: TRBJ1-1; V gene: TRBV27; CDR3 protein: CASSLAAVNTEAFF; CDR3 DNA: TGTGCCAGCAGTTTAGCGGCAGTTAACACTGAAGCTTTCTTT
clone size: .; D gene: .; J gene: TRBJ1-4; V gene: TRBV30; CDR3 protein: CAWSVQGPEKLFF; CDR3 DNA: TGTGCCTGGAGTGTACAGGGACCAGAAAAACTGTTTTTT
clone size: .; D gene: TRBD1; J gene: TRBJ1-4; V gene: TRBV4-2; CDR3 protein: CASSQIDRGANEKLFF; CDR3 DNA: TGTGCCAGCAGCCAGATAGACAGGGGGGCTAATGAAAAACTGTTTTTT
clone size: .; D gene: .; J gene: TRBJ1-1; V gene: TRBV5-4; CDR3 protein: CAPQGPRDTEAFF; CDR3 DNA: TGTGCCCCACAGGGTCCGCGGGACACTGAAGCTTTCTTT
clone size: .; D gene: .; J gene: TRBJ2-1; V gene: TRBV30; CDR3 protein: CAWSPNYNEQFF; CDR3 DNA: TGTGCCTGGAGCCCCAACTACAATGAGCAGTTCTTC
clone size: .; D gene: TRBD2; J gene: TRBJ2-3; V gene: TRBV11-2; CDR3 protein: CASSLEEAGGSPLSAQYF; CDR3 DNA: TGTGCCAGCAGCTTAGAGGAAGCGGGGGGCTCCCCTTTGAGTGCGCAGTATTTT
clone size: .; D gene: TRBD2; J gene: TRBJ2-1; V gene: TRBV19; CDR3 protein: CASSPSGGSYNEQFF; CDR3 DNA: TGTGCCAGTAGTCCTAGCGGGGGCTCCTACAATGAGCAGTTCTTC
clone size: .; D gene: .; J gene: TRBJ2-7; V gene: TRBV30; CDR3 protein: CAWSSATGLREQYF; CDR3 DNA: TGTGCCTGGAGTTCCGCGACAGGTCTAAGGGAGCAGTACTTC
clone size: once; D gene: .; J gene: TRBJ1-1; V gene: TRBV6-5; CDR3 protein: CASSFGDMNTEAFF; CDR3 DNA: TGTGCCAGCAGTTTTGGGGACATGAACACTGAAGCTTTCTTT
clone size: .; D gene: TRBD1; J gene: TRBJ2-3; V gene: TRBV11-3; CDR3 protein: CASSSTFDRDIADTQYF; CDR3 DNA: TGTGCCAGCAGCTCCACGTTCGACAGGGATATCGCAGATACGCAGTATTTT
clone size: .; D gene: .; J gene: TRBJ2-7; V gene: TRBV10-2; CDR3 protein: CASRPARGGQAAYEQYF; CDR3 DNA: TGCGCCAGCAGGCCTGCCAGGGGGGGACAGGCCGCTTACGAGCAGTACTTC
clone size: .; D gene: TRBD2; J gene: TRBJ2-3; V gene: TRBV9; CDR3 protein: CASSVAPSGNTDTQYF; CDR3 DNA: TGTGCCAGCAGCGTGGCCCCTAGCGGGAACACAGATACGCAGTATTTT
clone size: .; D gene: .; J gene: TRBJ2-5; V gene: TRBV27; CDR3 protein: CASRRVGETQYF; CDR3 DNA: TGTGCCAGCAGGAGGGTGGGGGAGACCCAGTACTTC
clone size: .; D gene: TRBD1; J gene: TRBJ2-2; V gene: TRBV27; CDR3 protein: CASSPPDRGAGTGELFF; CDR3 DNA: TGTGCCAGCAGCCCTCCGGACAGGGGCGCCGGCACCGGGGAGCTGTTTTTT
clone size: .; D gene: TRBD2; J gene: TRBJ2-2; V gene: TRBV11-3; CDR3 protein: CASSWGLAGRPGTGELFF; CDR3 DNA: TGTGCCAGCAGCTGGGGACTAGCGGGTCGACCGGGCACCGGGGAGCTGTTTTTT